This T cell receptor (beta chain) was documented in a study of shared clonotypes between healthy human individuals. Germline V CDR1 and CDR2: SNHLY, FYNNEI. There are 14 residues in the CDR3. V lost 5 bases, J lost 3 bases, and 3 bases stayed unmatched. Findings and caveats of the study: Clonotypes that were shared across a few donors made up approximately 5% of naive CD4 clonotypes.

Only in-frame clones appear in the TCRdb table, and some are missing; sequencing was by immunoSEQ multiplex PCR. The sample has some 1 million clones, roughly 75% seen once. Notes on this clone: The antigen is unknown.

The clonotype originates from a man younger than 30 in good health. The sequenced material came from memory CD4+ T cells sorted from blood. Subset here: CD45RA-negative fraction. The chain joins TRBV2 to TRBJ2-2; TRBD1 matches at 7 bases. CDR3 sequence (DNA): TGTGCCAGCAGTAAGGGGGCGGACACCGGGGAGCTGTTTTTT. This gives the protein CASSKGADTGELFF.